What follows describes a single T cell receptor beta chain. Its target is unknown. The same CDR3 also results from other DNA sequences found in this sample. Both 60 Vbeta primers and 13 Jbeta primers went into the PCR. TCRdb keeps only in-frame clones here, not all; method: immunoSEQ multiplex PCR. The top ten hold about 1.3% of the sample, which has about 160,000 clones, under 80% seen once. The sample originates from a study of cytomegalovirus exposure and HLA in healthy donors. Study-wide context: Researchers previously reported finding 100 million or so unique TCR beta sequences from 150 million to 200 million T cells. Broader study findings: Associated with cytomegalovirus, according to the listing, were 164 TCR beta chains. With later analysis, a missense DCLRE1C variant became linked to TCR beta V- and J-gene trimming.

At the time of sampling, donors were nominally healthy, though unrecorded immune exposures were likely. The germline gives CDR1 LNHNV, CDR2 YYDKDF (reference sequence). The CDR3 totals 13 residues. Trimming stripped 0 bases from V and 5 bases from J, with 7 bases between. The chain couples TRBV15 to TRBJ1-2, with D tentatively TRBD1 (5 bases). The source of this sequence is a woman aged 25 to 39 in good health and CMV-seronegative. The sample taken for sequencing was PBMCs. CDR3 sequence reads: CATSRDRVYGYTF. CDR3 nucleotides: TGTGCCACCAGCAGAGACAGGGTATATGGCTACACCTTC.